These 8 T cell receptor beta chains were sequenced from one sample in a study of T cell clonotyping in hematopoietic cell transplantation. Using immunoSEQ multiplex PCR, the repertoire was profiled, and TCRdb retains in-frame clones only, with some absent. The sample lists 5,800 or so clones, 75% to 85% occurring once. The specimen comprised PBMCs, sampled 100 days after allogeneic stem cell transplant. These receptors were taken from a male patient aged 50 or older who had an allogeneic stem cell transplant from an unrelated donor, so the T cells may come from the graft donor. Some clones in this sample may be carry-over from other donors' samples.

The V and J genes are TRBV6-5 and TRBJ2-1, with D possibly being TRBD2 (7 bases). Deletions cut 7 bases from V and 6 bases from J, with 16 bases between. CDR1 and CDR2 from the germline V gene are MNHEY and SVGAGI. This CDR3 comprises 14 residues. The CDR3 spells CASTGVGGANEQFF. CDR3 nucleotides: TGTGCCAGCACTGGGGTGGGGGGGGCCAATGAGCAGTTCTTC.

To note about this clone: One end of the junction varies from germline; a read error may be responsible. This chain links TRBV6-1 with TRBJ1-5; D gene ambiguous. CDR3 length: 13 residues. In germline, CDR1 is MNHNS, CDR2 SASEGT. The CDR3, as DNA: TGTGCCAGCAGAACAAGGGAAGATCAGCCCCAACATTTT. Protein: CASRTREDQPQHF.

The chain is built from TRBV6-5 and TRBJ2-1, with D possibly matching TRBD1 (6 bases). Germline CDR1 is MNHEY and CDR2 is SVGAGI. Trimming took 0 bases from V and 8 from J, leaving 8 bases between them. The CDR3 has 13 amino acids. The CDR3 protein is CASSYSGADEQFF. CDR3 bases: TGTGCCAGCAGTTACTCGGGGGCTGATGAGCAGTTCTTC.

The rearrangement uses TRBV29-1 and TRBJ1-2; 10 bases are a match to TRBD1. The germline V gene encodes CDR1 SQVTM and CDR2 ANQGSEA. The V gene end was trimmed by 6 bases and the J gene end by 2 bases; junction bases not matched to a gene: 12. The CDR3 loop spans 16 amino acids. CDR3 sequence (DNA): TGCAGCGTCGACCGGGACAGGGGTCCCCAGAACTATGGCTACACCTTC. Amino acid sequence: CSVDRDRGPQNYGYTF.

This clone showed up just a few times. The V and J genes are TRBV5-6 and TRBJ1-4; D unresolved. Germline CDR1 is SGHDT and CDR2 is YYEEEE. There are 16 residues in the CDR3. The V and J ends lost 4 bases and 5 bases respectively, with 18 bases between them. The CDR3 spells CASSRGWAGENEKLFF. The CDR3 DNA reads TGTGCCAGCAGCCGAGGATGGGCAGGAGAGAATGAAAAACTGTTTTTT.

The table lists this clone with a count of one. The chain couples TRBV5-1 to TRBJ2-2; 7 nucleotides align to TRBD1. Germline values: CDR1 SGHRS, CDR2 YFSETQ. Unmatched junction bases numbered 8, after V lost 5 bases and J lost 7 bases. CDR3 length: 14 amino acids. The CDR3 sequence: CASRSPGGIGELFF. CDR3 sequence (DNA): TGCGCCAGCAGGTCTCCAGGGGGAATCGGGGAGCTGTTTTTT.

This chain joins TRBV6-5 and TRBJ2-7; no definite D call. The V end lost 5 bases, the J end lost 6 bases, and 20 bases lay between the germline ends. Germline V gene data show CDR1 as MNHEY and CDR2 as SVGAGI. CDR3 length: 15 residues. The chain's CDR3 is CASSTLSSLGSEQYF. The CDR3 coding sequence is TGTGCCAGCAGTACCCTATCTTCCCTCGGCTCCGAGCAGTACTTC.

This clone was picked up one time. J is TRBJ2-5 and V is TRBV7-7; no reliable D call. Germline V gene lookup returns CDR1 SSHAT and CDR2 FNYEAQ (reference sequence). This CDR3 spans 13 amino acids. V lost 0 bases to trimming and J lost 2 bases, with 4 bases between them. The DNA of the CDR3 is TGTGCCAGCAGCTTAGCCCGACAAGAGACCCAGTACTTC. The encoded protein is CASSLARQETQYF.